One sample yielded the 5 T cell receptor beta chains listed below, sequenced in a study of blood T cell repertoires in COVID-19. Some clones are missing from TCRdb's copy, which holds only in-frame ones; the method was immunoSEQ multiplex PCR. The table lists about 210,000 clones, approximately 82% of them singletons. Sequenced: peripheral blood. The origin of the receptors is a woman aged 40 to 50 with acute or convalescent COVID-19.

The chain combines TRBV11-2 with TRBJ2-1, with 13 bases that match TRBD2. The CDR3 extends over 16 amino acids. The V gene end was trimmed by 5 bases and the J gene end by 5 bases; junction bases not matched to a gene: 6. Germline V gene data show CDR1 as SGHAT and CDR2 as FQNNGV. CDR3 nucleotide sequence: TGTGCCAGCAGCACCCGGACTAGCGGGAGAGACAATGAGCAGTTCTTC. It specifies CASSTRTSGRDNEQFF.

The chain is built from TRBV6-2 or TRBV6-3 and TRBJ2-5, with a possible D match to TRBD1 (6 bases). This CDR3 contains 14 residues. Germline CDR1 MNHEY, CDR2 SVGEGT. Trimming shortened V by 0 bases and J by 9 bases, and 14 bases separated the two germline ends. CDR3 sequence reads: CASSYSRTVTAQYF. CDR3 nucleotides: TGTGCCAGCAGTTACTCGCGGACAGTGACGGCCCAGTACTTC.

This chain joins TRBV20-1 and TRBJ2-1; maybe TRBD2 (6 bases). Germline CDR1 and CDR2: DFQATT and SNEGSKA (reference sequence). The CDR3 extends over 11 amino acids. V dropped 3 bases and J dropped 12 bases, with 12 bases sitting between them. For the CDR3, the DNA is TGCAGTGCTAGCCGTGAGGAGGGGCAGTTCTTC. It codes for CSASREEGQFF.

This clone was observed at least ten times. CDR3 amino acids: CASSSDGQILYGYTF. In DNA form, the CDR3 reads TGTGCCAGCAGCTCTGATGGACAGATCCTCTATGGCTACACCTTC. The V and J genes are TRBV7-2 and TRBJ1-2; D may be TRBD1 (6 bases). Between the trimmed V and J ends, which lost 4 bases and 4 bases, there was a span of 16 bases. CDR1 is SGHTA and CDR2 is FQGNSA in the germline V gene. The CDR3 is made up of 15 amino acids. The whole variable domain, filled in from reference TRBV7-2 and TRBJ1-2, reads GAGVSQSPSNKVTEKGKDVELRCDPISGHTALYWYRQSLGQGLEFLIYFQGNSAPDKSGLPSDRFSAERTGGSVSTLTIQRTQQEDSAVYLCASSSDGQILYGYTFGSGTRLTVV.

The chain links TRBV27 to TRBJ2-7, with D maybe TRBD1 (5 bases). The CDR3 has 11 residues. The V end was cut by 8 bases, the J end by 2 bases, with 7 bases between. Germline-derived CDR1 and CDR2 are MNHEY and SMNVEV (reference sequence). CDR3 region: CASATAYEQYF. For the CDR3, the DNA is TGTGCCAGCGCGACAGCCTACGAGCAGTACTTC.